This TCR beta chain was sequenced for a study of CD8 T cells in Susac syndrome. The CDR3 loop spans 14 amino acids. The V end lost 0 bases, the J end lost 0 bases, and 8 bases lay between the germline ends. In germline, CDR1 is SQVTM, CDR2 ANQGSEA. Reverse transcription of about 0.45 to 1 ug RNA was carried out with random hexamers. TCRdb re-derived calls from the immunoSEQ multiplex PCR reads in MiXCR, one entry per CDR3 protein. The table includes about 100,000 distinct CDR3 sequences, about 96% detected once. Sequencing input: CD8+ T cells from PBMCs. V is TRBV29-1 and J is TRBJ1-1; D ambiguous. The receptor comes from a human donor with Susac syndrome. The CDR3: CSVEEGRLNTEAFF. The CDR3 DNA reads TGCAGCGTTGAAGAGGGCAGACTGAACACTGAAGCTTTCTTT.